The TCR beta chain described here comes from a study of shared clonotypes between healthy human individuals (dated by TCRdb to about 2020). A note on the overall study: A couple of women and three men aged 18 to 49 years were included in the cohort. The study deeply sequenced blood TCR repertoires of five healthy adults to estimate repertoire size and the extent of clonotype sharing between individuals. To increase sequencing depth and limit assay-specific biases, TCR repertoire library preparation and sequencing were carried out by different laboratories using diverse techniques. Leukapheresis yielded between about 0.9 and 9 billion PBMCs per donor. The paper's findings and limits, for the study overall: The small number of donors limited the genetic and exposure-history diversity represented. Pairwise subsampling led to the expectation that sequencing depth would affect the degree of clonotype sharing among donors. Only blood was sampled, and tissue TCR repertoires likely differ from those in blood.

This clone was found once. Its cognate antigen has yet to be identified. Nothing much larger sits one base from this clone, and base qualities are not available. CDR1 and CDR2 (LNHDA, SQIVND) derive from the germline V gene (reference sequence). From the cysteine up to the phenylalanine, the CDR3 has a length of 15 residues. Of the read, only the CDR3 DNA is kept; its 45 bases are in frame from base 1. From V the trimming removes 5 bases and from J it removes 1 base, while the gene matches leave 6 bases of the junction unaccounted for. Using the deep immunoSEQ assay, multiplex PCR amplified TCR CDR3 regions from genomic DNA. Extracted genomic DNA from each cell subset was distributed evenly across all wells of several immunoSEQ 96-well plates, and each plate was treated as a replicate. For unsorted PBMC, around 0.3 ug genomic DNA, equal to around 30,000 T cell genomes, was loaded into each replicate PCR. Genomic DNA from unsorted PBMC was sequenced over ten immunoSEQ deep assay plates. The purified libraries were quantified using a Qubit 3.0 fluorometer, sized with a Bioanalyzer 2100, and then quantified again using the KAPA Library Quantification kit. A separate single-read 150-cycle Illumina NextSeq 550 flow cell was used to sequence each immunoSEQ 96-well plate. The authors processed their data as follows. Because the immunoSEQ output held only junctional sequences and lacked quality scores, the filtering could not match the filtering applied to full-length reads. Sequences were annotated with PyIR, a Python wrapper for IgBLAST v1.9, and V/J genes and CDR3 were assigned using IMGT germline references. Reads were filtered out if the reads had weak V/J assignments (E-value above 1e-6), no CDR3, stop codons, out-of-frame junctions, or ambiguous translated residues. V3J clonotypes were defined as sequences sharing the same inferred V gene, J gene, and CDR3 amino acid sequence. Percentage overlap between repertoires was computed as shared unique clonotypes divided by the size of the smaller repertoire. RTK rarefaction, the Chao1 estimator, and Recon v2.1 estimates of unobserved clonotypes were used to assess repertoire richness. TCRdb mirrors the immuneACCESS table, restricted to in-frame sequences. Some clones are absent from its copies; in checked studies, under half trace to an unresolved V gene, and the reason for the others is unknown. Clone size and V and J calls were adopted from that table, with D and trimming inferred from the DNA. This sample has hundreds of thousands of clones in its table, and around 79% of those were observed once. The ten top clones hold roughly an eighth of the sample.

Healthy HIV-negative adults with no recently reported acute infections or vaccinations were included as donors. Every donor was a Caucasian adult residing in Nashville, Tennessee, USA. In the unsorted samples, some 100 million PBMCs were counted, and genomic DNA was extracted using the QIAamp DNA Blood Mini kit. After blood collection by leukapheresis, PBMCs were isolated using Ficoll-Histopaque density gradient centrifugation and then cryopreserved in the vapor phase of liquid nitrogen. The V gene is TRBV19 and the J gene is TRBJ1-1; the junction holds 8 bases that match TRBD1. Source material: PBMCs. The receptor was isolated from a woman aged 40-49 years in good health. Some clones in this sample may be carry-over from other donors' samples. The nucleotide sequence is TGTGCCAGTAGTCCAGGGGGCGCCGGGAACACTGAAGCTTTCTTT. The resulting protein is CASSPGGAGNTEAFF.